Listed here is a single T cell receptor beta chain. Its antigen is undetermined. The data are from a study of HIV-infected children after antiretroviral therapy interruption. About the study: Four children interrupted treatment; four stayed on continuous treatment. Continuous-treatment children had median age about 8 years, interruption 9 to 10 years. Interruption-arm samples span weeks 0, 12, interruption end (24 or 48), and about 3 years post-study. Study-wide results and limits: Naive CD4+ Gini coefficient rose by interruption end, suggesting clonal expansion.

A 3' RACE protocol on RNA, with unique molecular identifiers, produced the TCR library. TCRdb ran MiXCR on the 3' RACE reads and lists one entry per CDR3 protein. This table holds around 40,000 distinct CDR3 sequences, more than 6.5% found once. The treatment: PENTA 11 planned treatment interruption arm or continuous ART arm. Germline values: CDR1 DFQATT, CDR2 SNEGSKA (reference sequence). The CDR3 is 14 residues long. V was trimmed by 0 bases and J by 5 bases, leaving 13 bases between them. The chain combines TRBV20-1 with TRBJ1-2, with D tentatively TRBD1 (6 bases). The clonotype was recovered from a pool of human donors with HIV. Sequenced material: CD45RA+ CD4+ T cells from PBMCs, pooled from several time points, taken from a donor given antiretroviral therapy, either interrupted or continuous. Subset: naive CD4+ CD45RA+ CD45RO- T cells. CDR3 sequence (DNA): TGCAGTGCTAGAGATAAATCAACAGGGTATGGCTACACCTTC. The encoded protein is CSARDKSTGYGYTF.